This T cell receptor beta chain derives from a study of blood T cell repertoires in COVID-19. CDR1 and CDR2 (germline): MNHNY, SVGAGI (reference sequence). V gave up 10 bases and J gave up 5 bases, with 20 bases separating them. This CDR3 contains 14 residues. Assay used: immunoSEQ multiplex PCR; TCRdb lists only in-frame clones, some missing. The sample yields roughly 150,000 clones, about 87% seen once. Specimen: peripheral blood. The chain has TRBV6-6 and TRBJ2-5; D is perhaps TRBD1 (8 bases). This sequence originates from a woman over 75 with acute or convalescent COVID-19. DNA for the CDR3: TGTGCCATTACCAGGGGGCTGGGAGGGGAGACCCAGTACTTC. Amino acid sequence: CAITRGLGGETQYF.